This T cell receptor (beta chain) comes out of a study of T cells after yellow fever vaccination. Study-wide results and caveats: Any FACS-sorted repertoire could hold abundant clonotypes that contaminate it from the bulk population.

CDR1 and CDR2 from the germline V gene are SGHNT and YENEEA. The CDR3 extends over 15 amino acids. The V end was cut by 6 bases, the J end by 5 bases, with 20 bases between. The authors made TCR cDNA by 5'RACE template switching, adding a universal primer site and UMIs. TCRdb re-derived calls from the 5' RACE reads in MiXCR, one entry per CDR3 protein. The table has approximately 150,000 distinct CDR3 sequences, about a tenth seen once. As to this clonotype: Its antigen is undetermined.

This TCR was recovered from a man aged 18 to 30 who received the YFV17D yellow fever vaccine. V and J are TRBV11-3 and TRBJ2-7; TRBD1 or TRBD2 may be the D gene (6 bases each). Specimen: CD8+ T cells sorted from PBMCs, collected 45 days after the yellow fever booster vaccination. Here the CDR3 DNA reads TGTGCCAGCAGACGAGGGGGGCGCCGTTGGGACGAGCAGTACTTC. Translation: CASRRGGRRWDEQYF.